What follows describes a single T cell receptor (beta chain). No cognate antigen has been identified for it. Base qualities are not recorded, but no much larger clone differs from it by a single base. In total, 666 healthy bone marrow donors made up the cohort. All cohort members were sampled while nominally healthy, although unrecorded immune exposures were likely present. The donor was CMV seronegative and was included in the group of a few hundred seronegative cohort members. Each donor provided a peripheral blood sample, and peripheral blood mononuclear cells were used for TCR beta sequencing. Genomic DNA was extracted from the blood cell samples with the Qiagen DNeasy Blood Extraction Kit. These data belong to a study of cytomegalovirus exposure and HLA in healthy donors (dated by TCRdb to 2016 to 2017). Notes on the research overall: According to an earlier analysis of a few hundred of the donors, 150 million to 200 million T cells yielded 100 million or so unique TCR beta sequences and 276 Gb of sequence data. Every discovery cohort repertoire had been produced on one sequencing platform. Rather than using new phenotypic data, the later analysis identified candidate immune exposures from TCR beta sequences and from how often those sequences occurred across donors. Typing coverage varied by locus: roughly 629-630 donors for A, B, C, DRB1 and DQB1; around 560 for DQA1; 606 for DPA1; 450 to 480 for DPB1. To predict cytomegalovirus infection status, the study brought together high-throughput TCR immunosequencing, statistical association of individual TCRs with disease status, and machine learning. An early release that covered roughly 600 HLA-typed donors contained approximately 300 gigabases of sequencing data and approximately 85 million unique TCR sequences. A later analysis re-examined previously published TCR beta repertoires from hundreds of donors and added high-resolution HLA genotyping to investigate patterns of TCR occurrence. HLA typing included class I and class II loci at four-digit resolution. Genome-wide SNP genotypes for about 65% of the roughly 670 donors were used in a later genetic analysis, which treated that subset as a discovery cohort. To decide whether each TCR beta V gene segment behaved as functional or pseudogenic, an earlier analysis of 587 of the donors relied on high-throughput TCR beta sequencing. Because of strong linkage in the cohort, four to six DR-DQ haplotypes were treated as single units for association and clustering. The T cell repertoires of around 670 subjects were profiled by immunosequencing and related to cytomegalovirus serostatus. Of the approximately 370 genotyped donors, 80% to 90% were placed in the genetic ancestry cluster associated with self-reported Caucasian donors. On average, around 230,000 unique TCR beta nucleotide sequences were sequenced per donor among 398 genotyped donors of the cohort, with 15% to 20% of those sequences being non-productive. The study was designed to test whether signatures of past pathogen exposure could be identified by cataloging public T cell receptors. Alongside the repertoire data, information on donor age, sex, ethnicity and CMV serostatus was compiled. Besides the first cohort of 666 subjects, a separate validation cohort made up of over a hundred different subjects was used.

The library was built by means of the immunoSEQ multiplex PCR assay. For the multiplex PCR, a mixture combining 60 forward primers for TCR Vbeta segments and 13 reverse primers for TCR Jbeta segments was used. The CDR3 region of rearranged TCR beta genes was amplified from genomic DNA with a multiplex PCR assay. The Illumina HiSeq System was used to sequence the amplified TCR beta libraries as 87-base-pair reads. Concerning the study's data processing: A later analysis tallied about 77 million unique TCR beta chains across the 666 repertoires, and about 10 million of those chains were shared by two or more donors. A nearest-neighbor algorithm error-corrected the raw reads and collapsed the reads into unique sequences, merging closely related sequences to remove PCR and sequencing errors. V, D and J gene segments were assigned by aligning CDR3 sequences to IMGT reference sequences. For a sequence to be retained, at least a six-nucleotide match to both a V gene segment and a J gene segment was required. Rearrangements were classified as productive when the CDR3 lacked stop codons and remained in frame with V and J, and all other rearrangements were classified as non-productive. CDR3 was defined according to IMGT convention as the region running from the second conserved V-encoded cysteine to the conserved J-encoded phenylalanine. Sequences without an unambiguous match to a single V gene segment were excluded from the earlier analysis of 450 to 650 of the donors. An earlier analysis of roughly 590 of the donors called V segments functional above 56.7% productive rearrangements and segregating when the between-donor standard deviation exceeded 5%. A statistical classification framework was developed to diagnose cytomegalovirus status using the catalog of TCR beta chain sequences. In a later analysis, TCR nucleotide sequences were compared against IMGT/GENE-DB human TR gene sequences so that V and J genes could be assigned. In a later analysis, CDR3 sequences and most-parsimonious VDJ recombination scenarios were assigned using the TCRdist pipeline. A later analysis defined each TCR beta chain by its CDR3 amino acid sequence plus V-gene family, and excluded reads lacking a unique V-gene family. In a later analysis, fewer than 650 highly shared, low-generation-probability nucleotide sequences were removed to address suspected cross-contamination and a sequencing artifact. For each public chain, a later analysis derived a clonal expansion index from normalized ranks of inferred template counts within each repertoire. In a later analysis, generation probabilities were computed with a VDJ recombination model fitted to out-of-frame rearrangements, and the resulting probabilities were checked against IGoR. Hypergeometric tests were used in a later analysis to score TCR-TCR, TCR-HLA and TCR-CMV co-occurrence, with a repertoire-size bias correction applied to the TCR pairs. False discovery rates were estimated in a later analysis by permuting HLA or CMV assignments 20 times. In a later analysis, co-occurring TCRs were grouped using DBSCAN, and TCRdist sequence similarity was added for clustering within HLA-allele-positive subsets. Repertoires with fewer than 30,000 or more than 120,000 public chains were left out of co-occurrence clustering, as were several repertoires with anomalous nucleotide sharing. As stored in TCRdb, this immuneACCESS dataset retains in-frame rearrangements with V and J assigned. A fraction of the clones does not appear; measured against another copy, unresolved V genes explain less than half of the discrepancy, and the remainder lacks a known reason. V, J and clone size derive from that table, while D and trimming were established from the DNA sequence. Within this sample are roughly 100,000 clones, with just under 80% of them counted one time only. The top ten constitute roughly 1.2% of the sample.

Study-wide findings and limitations: According to a later analysis, TCR association rates differed among HLA loci, with DRB1 alleles showing the most associated TCRs and HLA-C alleles showing the fewest. The classifier was reported to diagnose cytomegalovirus status with high specificity and sensitivity in both the original cohort and the validation cohort. Because counts were too low, about 18 rarely observed V segments, including chromosome 9 orphons, were excluded from the earlier analysis of 587 of the donors. Specific HLA alleles were associated with some 15,000 TCR beta sequences at a false discovery rate of 0.05 in a later analysis. Most TCR sequences were seen in very few donors, while some public TCRs were found in many individuals. When HLA alleles, especially DR and DQ, strongly co-occurred, attributing TCR associations to individual alleles was difficult. The study gave a list of about 170 TCR beta chains associated with cytomegalovirus. In this cohort, only TCR beta chains were sequenced, and detectable features were limited by the absence of alpha or paired-chain data. Correlated functional status among segregating V segments might be attributable to linkage disequilibrium, but an unknown experimental factor could not be ruled out. CMV serostatus was the only immune exposure information available for the cohort. The authors suggested that the approach could potentially be generalized to other disease states and immunological phenotypes. Roughly uniform sequencing depth across donors was assumed in presence/absence analyses, although this assumption may not hold. A further reported finding was that TCR beta sequences accurately predicted the HLA-A and HLA-B alleles for most subjects in the first cohort. A few of the identified cytomegalovirus-associated TCR beta chains were confirmed in vitro to be specific for cytomegalovirus antigens. A cluster of highly shared sequence variants was judged likely to be a technical artifact of the sequencing pipeline. A later analysis found that HLA-associated TCR beta chains were more clonally expanded and had lower generation probabilities than equally common non-associated chains. A later analysis reported that several top co-occurrence clusters appeared linked to parvovirus B19, influenza, CMV and Epstein-Barr virus. A later analysis found that most CMV-associated TCR beta chains appeared HLA-restricted, with HLA associations seemingly driven largely by CMV exposure. An association between a missense DCLRE1C variant and V-gene and J-gene trimming of TCR beta chains was found in a later genetic analysis and replicated in an independent cohort. Broadly in line with IMGT annotations, most TCR beta V segments showed up in productive rearrangements about 90% or about 30% of the time in an earlier analysis of a few hundred of the donors. Because HLA typing was missing for some donors at each locus, association tests included only the typed subset. A later genetic analysis reported fewer N-insertions in productive TCRs among donors in an Asian-associated ancestry cluster than the 666-donor mean.

The receptor was derived from a man younger than 45 in good health and CMV-seronegative. Sequenced sample: PBMCs.

The nucleotide sequence reads TGCGCCAGCAGCCAAGATCTAGCGGGAGGGTCCGGGGCCAACGTCCTGACTTTC. This gives the protein CASSQDLAGGSGANVLTF. The sequence links TRBV4-3 to TRBJ2-6, with 12 middle bases fitting TRBD2. Including the terminal cysteine and phenylalanine, the CDR3 comprises 18 residues. Of all the DNA, just the CDR3 is kept, 54 bases in frame from base 1. Reading the germline V gene gives CDR1 LGHNA and CDR2 YSLEER. The germline V and J ends show losses of 0 bases and 4 bases respectively, and no gene match explains 4 bases of the junction.